This TCR beta chain was retrieved from a study of cytomegalovirus exposure and HLA in healthy donors. Study-level results: In a later analysis, at a false discovery rate of 0.05, about 17,000 TCR beta sequences matched HLA alleles.

It was with 60 Vbeta and 13 Jbeta primers that the PCR ran. Generated by immunoSEQ multiplex PCR, the TCRdb table keeps only in-frame clones and is missing some. Of more than 95,000 clones listed, almost 70% are singletons. The germline V gene has CDR1 MNHEY and CDR2 SMNVEV (reference sequence). V dropped 3 bases and J dropped 6 bases, with 8 bases sitting between them. There are 12 residues in the CDR3. Remarks on this clone: Its antigen remains unknown.

Sequencing was performed on PBMCs. This TCR was recovered from a man under 40 in good health and CMV-seronegative. The chain recombines TRBV27 with TRBJ1-1; a weak D match, TRBD1 (6 bases). The CDR3 loop is CASSFRGSEAFF. The CDR3 bases are TGTGCCAGCAGTTTCAGGGGATCTGAAGCTTTCTTT.